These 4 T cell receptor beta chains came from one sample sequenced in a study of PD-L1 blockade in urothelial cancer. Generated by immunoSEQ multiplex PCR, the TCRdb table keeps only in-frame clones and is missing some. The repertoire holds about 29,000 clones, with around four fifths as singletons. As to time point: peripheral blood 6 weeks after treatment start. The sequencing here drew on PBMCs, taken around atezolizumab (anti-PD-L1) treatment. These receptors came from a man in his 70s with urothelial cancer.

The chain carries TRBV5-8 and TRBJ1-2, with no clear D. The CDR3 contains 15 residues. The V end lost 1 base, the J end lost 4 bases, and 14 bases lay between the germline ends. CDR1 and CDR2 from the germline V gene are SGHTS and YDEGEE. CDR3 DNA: TGTGCCAGCAGCTTGAAGTCGAGAGAGCGCTATGGCTACACCTTC. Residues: CASSLKSRERYGYTF.

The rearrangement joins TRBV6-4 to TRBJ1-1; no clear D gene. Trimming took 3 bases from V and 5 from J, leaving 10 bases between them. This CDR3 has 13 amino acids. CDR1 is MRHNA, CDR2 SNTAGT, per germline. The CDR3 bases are TGTGCCAGCAGTGAGTTAGTCGGGACTGAAGCTTTCTTT. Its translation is CASSELVGTEAFF.

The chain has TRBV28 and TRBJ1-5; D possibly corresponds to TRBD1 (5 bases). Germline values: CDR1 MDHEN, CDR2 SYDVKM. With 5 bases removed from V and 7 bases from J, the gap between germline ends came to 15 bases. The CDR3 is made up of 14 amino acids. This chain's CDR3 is CASSMGSGGQPQHF. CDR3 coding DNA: TGTGCCAGCAGTATGGGTTCCGGGGGGCAGCCCCAGCATTTT.

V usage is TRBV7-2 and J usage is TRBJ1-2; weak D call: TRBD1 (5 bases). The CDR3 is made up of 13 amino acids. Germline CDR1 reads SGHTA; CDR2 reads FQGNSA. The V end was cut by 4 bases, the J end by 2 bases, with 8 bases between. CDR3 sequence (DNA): TGTGCCAGCAGCTGGACACTGAACTATGGCTACACCTTC. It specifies CASSWTLNYGYTF. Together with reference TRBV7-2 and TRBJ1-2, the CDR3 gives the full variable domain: GAGVSQSPSNKVTEKGKDVELRCDPISGHTALYWYRQSLGQGLEFLIYFQGNSAPDKSGLPSDRFSAERTGGSVSTLTIQRTQQEDSAVYLCASSWTLNYGYTFGSGTRLTVV.